The rows below give T cell receptor beta chains drawn from one sample of a study of T cell responses to AZD1222 COVID-19 vaccine. Sequenced by immunoSEQ multiplex PCR; TCRdb stores in-frame clones only, minus some. The sample yields 70,000 to 85,000 clones, 70% to 85% seen once. The sequencing used peripheral blood, collected on day 0 of AZD1222 vaccination. The receptors were gathered from an adult in good health. Each CDR3 is given with its conserved first and last residue. The D gene is left open where the match is weak. Where a row states a size, it is once, few, many or the class of an expanded clone; other rows omit it.

D gene,clone size,V gene,J gene,CDR3 DNA,CDR3 protein
-,-,TRBV5-4,TRBJ2-2,TGTGCCAGCAGCTTGCAGATTGAGGCGGGGTGGGGCACCGGGGAGCTGTTTTTT,CASSLQIEAGWGTGELFF
TRBD1,few,TRBV7-9,TRBJ1-6,TGTGCCAGCAGCCCGGACAGGGTACACTCACCCCTCCACTTT,CASSPDRVHSPLHF
TRBD2,-,TRBV10-3,TRBJ2-1,TGTGCCATCACGGGAGACGCCGGGACTAGCCCGTTCTTC,CAITGDAGTSPFF
TRBD1,-,TRBV10-3,TRBJ1-2,TGTGCCATCAGTGAACCGGGACAGGGCCTCCGCGGGGCTATGGGCTACACCTTC,CAISEPGQGLRGAMGYTF
-,-,TRBV4-3,TRBJ2-7,TGCGCCAGCAGCGCCCGGGCCCAACCGTCCTACGAGCAGTACTTC,CASSARAQPSYEQYF
-,-,TRBV5-4,TRBJ1-6,TGTGCCAGCAGCTTATCTGTCTATAATTCACCCCTCCACTTT,CASSLSVYNSPLHF
TRBD2,-,TRBV30,TRBJ2-7,TGTGCCTGGAGCGGGCTAGCGGGAATCGAGCAGTACTTC,CAWSGLAGIEQYF
-,-,TRBV9,TRBJ1-6,TGTGCCAGCAGCGCTGGGAGGGTGGATAATTCACCCCTCCACTTT,CASSAGRVDNSPLHF
TRBD1,-,TRBV6-6,TRBJ2-5,TGTGCCAGCAGTTGGATCAGGGGGGAGACCCAGTACTTC,CASSWIRGETQYF
TRBD1,-,TRBV2,TRBJ1-5,TGTGCCAGCAGTGCCTCCAAGGGACAGTTCGATCAGCCCCAGCATTTT,CASSASKGQFDQPQHF
-,-,TRBV30,TRBJ1-1,TGTGCACTGCCTATACAGGGGAACACTGAAGCTTTCTTT,CALPIQGNTEAFF
-,-,TRBV5-4,TRBJ2-1,TGTGCCAGCAGCTGGGACAACAATGAGCAGTTCTTC,CASSWDNNEQFF
TRBD1,-,TRBV24-1,TRBJ2-1,TGTGCCACCAGTGCCCGGGACAGGGGCAATGAGCAGTTCTTC,CATSARDRGNEQFF
-,-,TRBV3-1/TRBV3-2,TRBJ2-7,TGTGCCAGCAGCCAAGCTTGGTCAGGTTCCTACGAGCAGTACTTC,CASSQAWSGSYEQYF
-,-,TRBV5-5,TRBJ2-7,TGTGCCAGCAGCTTAGTAGAGAAACCCTACGAGCAGTACTTC,CASSLVEKPYEQYF
-,-,TRBV5-4,TRBJ2-7,TGTGCCAGCAGCTTGGTGGGGGGAAACTCCTACGAGCAGTACTTC,CASSLVGGNSYEQYF
-,-,TRBV9,TRBJ2-1,TGTGCCAGCAGCCATCGTGAGGGGCGGCAGGTCGACAATGAGCAGTTCTTC,CASSHREGRQVDNEQFF
-,-,TRBV27,TRBJ1-6,TGTGCCAGCAGTTCCCCACAGGATTGGCGAGGGTCACCCCTCCACTTT,CASSSPQDWRGSPLHF
TRBD2,-,TRBV27,TRBJ2-1,TGTGCCAGCACCGTAGCGGGTACTTCTGGGGATGAGCAGTTCTTC,CASTVAGTSGDEQFF
-,-,TRBV7-8,TRBJ2-1,TGTGCCAGCAGCTTAGGCGACAGTGTTGAGCAGTTCTTC,CASSLGDSVEQFF
-,-,TRBV7-2,TRBJ1-1,TGTGCCAGCAGCTCGGGACAAGCGAACACTGAAGCTTTCTTT,CASSSGQANTEAFF
-,-,TRBV24-1,TRBJ1-5,TGTGCCACCAGTGACCGAATTTCTACTCAGCCCCAGCATTTT,CATSDRISTQPQHF
-,once,TRBV12-5,TRBJ2-6,TGTGCTAGTGGAAACTCTGGGGCCAACGTCCTGACTTTC,CASGNSGANVLTF
TRBD1,-,TRBV16,TRBJ1-1,TGTGCCAGCAGCCAGTCACAGGGGCGGGACACTGAAGCTTTCTTT,CASSQSQGRDTEAFF
TRBD2,-,TRBV5-1,TRBJ2-2,TGCGCCAGCAGCTCGACTAGCGGGGGAAACACCGGGGAGCTGTTTTTT,CASSSTSGGNTGELFF
-,few,TRBV9,TRBJ2-7,TGTGCCAGCAGCGTAGATCTGGACTCATCCTACGAGCAGTACTTC,CASSVDLDSSYEQYF
-,-,TRBV11-3,TRBJ1-2,TGTGCCAGCAGCTTTGCCGTACATGGCTACACCTTC,CASSFAVHGYTF
-,-,TRBV4-2,TRBJ1-2,TGTGCCAGCAGCCACCAGGCTTATGGCTACACCTTC,CASSHQAYGYTF
TRBD1,-,TRBV15,TRBJ1-3,TGTGCCACCAGCAGGGGGACAGGGAACTCTGGAAACACCATATATTTT,CATSRGTGNSGNTIYF
-,-,TRBV5-4,TRBJ1-1,TGTGCCAGCAGCGAACAGCTTAACACTGAAGCTTTCTTT,CASSEQLNTEAFF
TRBD1,once,TRBV15,TRBJ1-6,TGTGCCACCAGCAGCACAGGGGACGGTTCACCCCTCCACTTT,CATSSTGDGSPLHF
-,-,TRBV7-3,TRBJ1-1,TGTGCCAGCAGCTTAACGGGCGGGGGCACGGCGACTGAAGCTTTCTTT,CASSLTGGGTATEAFF
-,-,TRBV19,TRBJ1-2,TGTGCCACCGGGGGGGAAAATGGCTACACCTTC,CATGGENGYTF
TRBD2,-,TRBV5-5,TRBJ2-1,TGTGCCAGCTCCAACTTCTTAGCGGGAGGGCCTGGTGAGCAGTTCTTC,CASSNFLAGGPGEQFF
-,-,TRBV27,TRBJ2-7,TGTGCCAGCAGTCCCTGGACTGGCCTTGGGTACGAGCAGTACTTC,CASSPWTGLGYEQYF
TRBD2,-,TRBV7-8,TRBJ2-2,TGTGCCAGCAGAATATGGGGGGGTATTGCGGACACCGGGGAGCTGTTTTTT,CASRIWGGIADTGELFF
-,-,TRBV28,TRBJ1-3,TGTGCCAGCAGTTTGGTGTCAGCTGGAAACACCATATATTTT,CASSLVSAGNTIYF
TRBD2,once,TRBV6-1,TRBJ2-3,TGTGCCAGCAGTGAAGTGCGGGGGGGGGCGGATACGCAGTATTTT,CASSEVRGGADTQYF
-,-,TRBV7-2,TRBJ2-1,TGTGCCAGCAGCACTGTAGGGATATCCTACAATGAGCAGTTCTTC,CASSTVGISYNEQFF
-,-,TRBV15,TRBJ2-1,TGTGCCACCAGCAGAGATGGGTACAATGAGCAGTTCTTC,CATSRDGYNEQFF
TRBD2,-,TRBV11-1,TRBJ2-1,TGTGCCAGCAGCTCACTAGCGGGGGGGCTCTACAATGAGCAGTTCTTC,CASSSLAGGLYNEQFF
TRBD1,-,TRBV19,TRBJ1-2,TGTGCCAGTAGTGGGATGGGACAGGGGGCTACTGGCTACACCTTC,CASSGMGQGATGYTF
-,-,TRBV3-1/TRBV3-2,TRBJ1-3,TGTGCCAGCAGTGTGGGCTCTGGAAACACCATATATTTT,CASSVGSGNTIYF